This T cell receptor beta chain comes out of a study of Tregs in tolerant kidney transplant recipients. The overall study: Sorting of CD4+CD25+CD127- cells followed roughly 3-day belatacept mixed lymphocyte reactions, sometimes with roughly 5-day graft donor restimulation. Sorting used antibodies to exclude donor cells. Whole-study findings and limits: Tregs expanded with activated donor B cells seemed most donor-specific.

On this clone: The antigen is unknown.

From germline, CDR1 is MNHEY and CDR2 SVGAGI. The CDR3 totals 13 residues. V was shortened by 6 bases and J by 6 bases, with 15 bases between the two germline ends. Clones were sequenced by immunoSEQ multiplex PCR, and TCRdb holds only the in-frame ones, with some missing. The table lists roughly 40,000 clones, roughly 95% of them singletons. The chain has TRBV6-5 and TRBJ2-7; tentatively, D is TRBD1 or TRBD2 (5 bases each). What was sequenced was Tregs from blood cultured with allogeneic cells. This receptor was taken from a human donor in good health. The CDR3 DNA sequence: TGTGCCAGCAGCGGAAGGGGCCGGGGCGAGCAGTACTTC. Its protein product is CASSGRGRGEQYF.